This T cell receptor beta chain is drawn from a study of cytomegalovirus exposure and HLA in healthy donors. The PCR ran on 60 Vbeta and 13 Jbeta primers. Assay used: immunoSEQ multiplex PCR; TCRdb lists only in-frame clones, some missing. The profile covers some 270,000 clones, with 80% to 95% appearing a single time and 1.5% to 2% taken by the ten largest. The sequenced material came from PBMCs. This receptor was identified in a girl aged 2 to 10 in good health and CMV-seronegative.

For the CDR3, the DNA is TGTGCCAGCAAGGGCCCGGACAGGGGTGGGCAGCCCCAGCATTTT. Its translation is CASKGPDRGGQPQHF. This sequence joins TRBV2 and TRBJ1-5; 9 nucleotides agree with TRBD1. CDR1 SNHLY and CDR2 FYNNEI come from the germline V gene. This CDR3 is 15 amino acids long. The junction had 11 bases not matched to a gene; V was cut back by 7 bases and J by 7 bases.